Reported below is one T cell receptor beta chain. This entry is derived from a study of shared T cell receptors in the human thymus. Between the trimmed V and J ends, which lost 2 bases and 4 bases, there was a span of 20 bases. Germline CDR1 is LGHNA and CDR2 is YSLEER. This CDR3 has 17 residues. The repertoire was sequenced with immunoSEQ multiplex PCR; TCRdb's copy has only in-frame clones and lacks some. The repertoire holds about 710,000 clones, with approximately 89% as singletons. In addition, the sample was reused for a study of human thymus T cells. Per that study: Repertoires from thymus and blood appeared to show biased V and J gene usage.

Sequencing used thymocytes. The chain joins TRBV4-3 to TRBJ1-2, with D tentatively TRBD1 (6 bases). This TCR came from a boy in the first two years of life with a congenital heart defect. The CDR3 sequence: CASSQTLDRKRAYGYTF. The CDR3 bases are TGCGCCAGCAGCCAAACCCTCGACAGGAAGAGGGCCTATGGCTACACCTTC.